This entry is about one TCR beta chain. Antigen specificity is unknown. This sample was included in a study of shared clonotypes between healthy human individuals. Study as a whole: Donors consisted of a couple of women and a few men between 18 and 49. The study's findings and limits: Compared with clonotypes that all four donors shared, non-shared clonotypes had lower generation probabilities.

V lost 3 bases to trimming and J lost 4 bases, with 14 bases between them. Looked up from germline, CDR1 is SGDLS and CDR2 is YYNGEE. This CDR3 spans 15 amino acids. The repertoire was sequenced with immunoSEQ multiplex PCR; TCRdb's copy has only in-frame clones and lacks some. The top ten hold around 0.47% of the sample, which has about 1.5 million clones, nearly 99% seen once. The material sequenced was naive CD4+ T cells sorted from blood. Noted subset: CD45RA+ positively selected. The TCR originated in a young man in good health. The chain joins TRBV9 to TRBJ1-3; no definite D call. CDR3 residues: CASSALSSGGNTIYF. CDR3 coding DNA: TGTGCCAGCAGCGCCTTGTCCTCTGGGGGAAACACCATATATTTT.